This T cell receptor beta chain was retrieved from a study of T-cell reconstitution after alpha-beta-depleted transplantation in children. The sample holds many counts of this clonotype. Its antigen is unknown. It was with unique molecular identifiers that the TCRbeta library was prepared. TCRdb re-called the PCR reads through MiXCR, storing one row per CDR3 protein. The sample has 450,000 to 600,000 distinct CDR3 sequences, about an eighth seen once. Findings of the study overall: The main origin of T-cell counts and diversity one year after transplant was newly produced T cells. At day 60, the high TCRbeta diversity found in some patients originated from recipient T cells and thymic progenitors that had survived. About two months after transplant, alpha-beta T cells reportedly came from several hundred expanded graft clones.

CDR3 length: 15 residues. Trimming stripped 5 bases from V and 2 bases from J, with 10 bases between. Germline-derived CDR1 and CDR2 are MNHEY and SVGEGT. The sequence derives from a male patient aged 10 to 17 who had a stem cell transplant for acute myeloid leukemia, so the T cells may come from the graft donor. This specimen consisted of PBMCs, mostly from graft donor cells, obtained 360 days after TCRalphabeta/CD19-depleted stem cell transplant. V gene TRBV6-2 or TRBV6-3 combines with J gene TRBJ2-6, with D perhaps TRBD1 (6 bases). The CDR3 region is CASSDYRAGANVLTF. Here the CDR3 DNA reads TGTGCCAGCAGTGACTACAGGGCTGGGGCCAACGTCCTGACTTTC.